This TCR beta chain was sequenced during a study of blood T cell repertoires in COVID-19. About the research overall: Material from acute and convalescent COVID-19 was sourced from the United States, Italy and Spain. PBMCs, B-cell-depleted T cells, or T cells provided the cDNA or gDNA that made up the material.

Original data processing: Amplification of reference gene primers provided the estimated nucleated cell counts. Clones were sequenced by immunoSEQ multiplex PCR, and TCRdb holds only the in-frame ones, with some missing. D and trimming were read from the DNA, whereas the V and J calls and clone size are those reported in that table. The sample has 100,000 to 150,000 clones, approximately 87% seen once; the top ten hold roughly 2.2%. The V end was cut by 2 bases, the J end by 5 bases, with 16 bases between. Germline V gives CDR1 MDHEN, CDR2 SYDVKM. The CDR3 sequence is 16 residues long. The sequence came from a man aged 70 or older with active COVID-19. What was sequenced was peripheral blood. The chain links TRBV28 to TRBJ1-3; D is possibly TRBD1 (5 bases). This chain's CDR3 is CASSLHPQGVRNTIYF. DNA of the CDR3: TGTGCCAGCAGTTTACATCCGCAGGGTGTCCGAAACACCATATATTTT.